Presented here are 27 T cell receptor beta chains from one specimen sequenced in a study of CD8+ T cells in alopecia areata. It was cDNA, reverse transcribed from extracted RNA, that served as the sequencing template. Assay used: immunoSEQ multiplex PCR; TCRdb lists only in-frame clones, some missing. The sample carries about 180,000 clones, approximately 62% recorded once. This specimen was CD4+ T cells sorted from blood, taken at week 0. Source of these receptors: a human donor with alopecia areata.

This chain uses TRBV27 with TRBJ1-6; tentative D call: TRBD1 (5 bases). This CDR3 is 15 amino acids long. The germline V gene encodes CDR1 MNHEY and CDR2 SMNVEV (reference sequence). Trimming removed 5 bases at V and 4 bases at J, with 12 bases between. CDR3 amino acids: CASSPVTGYNSPLHF. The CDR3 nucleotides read TGTGCCAGCAGTCCAGTCACAGGTTATAATTCACCCCTCCACTTT.

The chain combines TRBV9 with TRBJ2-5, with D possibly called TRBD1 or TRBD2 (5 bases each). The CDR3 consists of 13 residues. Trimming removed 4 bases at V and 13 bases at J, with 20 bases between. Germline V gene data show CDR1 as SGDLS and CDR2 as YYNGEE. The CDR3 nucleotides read TGTGCCAGCAGCCCACCCCGGGACCGCTTGGTGTACTTC. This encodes CASSPPRDRLVYF. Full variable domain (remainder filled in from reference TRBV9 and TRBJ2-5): DSGVTQTPKHLITATGQRVTLRCSPRSGDLSVYWYQQSLDQGLQFLIQYYNGEERAKGNILERFSAQQFPDLHSELNLSSLELGDSALYFCASSPPRDRLVYFGPGTRLLVL.

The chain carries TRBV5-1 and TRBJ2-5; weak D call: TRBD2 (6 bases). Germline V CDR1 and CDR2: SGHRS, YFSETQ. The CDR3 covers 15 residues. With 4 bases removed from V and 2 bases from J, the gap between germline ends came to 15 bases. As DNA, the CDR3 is TGCGCCAGCAGCATTACCACGGGGGTACAAGAGACCCAGTACTTC. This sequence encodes CASSITTGVQETQYF.

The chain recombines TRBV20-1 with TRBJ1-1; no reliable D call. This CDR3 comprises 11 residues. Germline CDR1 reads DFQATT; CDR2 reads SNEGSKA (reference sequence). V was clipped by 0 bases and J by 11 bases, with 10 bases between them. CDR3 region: CSAREAVVAFF. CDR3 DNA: TGCAGTGCTAGAGAGGCAGTCGTGGCTTTCTTT.

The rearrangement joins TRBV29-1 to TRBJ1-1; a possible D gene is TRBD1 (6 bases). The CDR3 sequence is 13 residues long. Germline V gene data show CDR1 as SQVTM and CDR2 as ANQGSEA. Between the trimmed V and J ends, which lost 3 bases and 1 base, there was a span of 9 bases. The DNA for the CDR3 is TGCAGCGTTGACGGGGGCGGGAACACTGAAGCTTTCTTT. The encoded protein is CSVDGGGNTEAFF.

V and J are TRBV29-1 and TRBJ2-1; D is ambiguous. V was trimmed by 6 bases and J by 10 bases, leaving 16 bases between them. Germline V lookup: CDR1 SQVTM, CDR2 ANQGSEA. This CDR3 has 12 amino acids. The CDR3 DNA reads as TGCAGCGTGCCTCAGTCCAATTGGGAGCAGTTCTTC. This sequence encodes CSVPQSNWEQFF.

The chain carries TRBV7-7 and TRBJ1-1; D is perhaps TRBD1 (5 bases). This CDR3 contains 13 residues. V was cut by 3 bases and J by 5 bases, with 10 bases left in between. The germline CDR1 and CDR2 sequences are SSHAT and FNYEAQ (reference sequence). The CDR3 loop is CASSLRGGTEAFF. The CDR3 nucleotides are TGTGCCAGCAGCTTGAGGGGTGGGACTGAAGCTTTCTTT.

The CDR3 nucleotides read TGCAGCGTTGAGGTGCAGGGAGGCACTGAAGCTTTCTTT. Amino acids: CSVEVQGGTEAFF. The chain is built from TRBV29-1 and TRBJ1-1; possible D gene TRBD1, 5 bases. Trimming pared 3 bases from V and 4 bases from J, leaving 12 bases between. Per germline, CDR1 SQVTM and CDR2 ANQGSEA. The CDR3 covers 13 residues.

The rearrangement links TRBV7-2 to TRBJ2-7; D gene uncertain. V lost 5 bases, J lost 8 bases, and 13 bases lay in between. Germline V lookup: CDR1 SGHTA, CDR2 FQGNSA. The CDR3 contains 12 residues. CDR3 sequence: CASSTHNAQQYF. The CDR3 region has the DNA TGTGCCAGCAGCACCCACAACGCGCAGCAGTACTTC.

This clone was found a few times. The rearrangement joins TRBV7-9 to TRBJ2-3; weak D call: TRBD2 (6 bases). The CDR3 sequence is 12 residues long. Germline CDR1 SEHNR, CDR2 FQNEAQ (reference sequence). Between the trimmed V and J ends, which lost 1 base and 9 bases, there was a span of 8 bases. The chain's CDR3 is CASSLDAGTQYF. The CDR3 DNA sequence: TGTGCCAGCAGCTTAGACGCGGGAACGCAGTATTTT.

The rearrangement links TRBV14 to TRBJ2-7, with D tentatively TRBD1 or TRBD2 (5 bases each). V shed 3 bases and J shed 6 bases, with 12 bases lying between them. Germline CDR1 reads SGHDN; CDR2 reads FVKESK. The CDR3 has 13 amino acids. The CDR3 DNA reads TGTGCCAGCAGCCAGGGACGGAGGCCCGAGCAGTACTTC. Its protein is CASSQGRRPEQYF.

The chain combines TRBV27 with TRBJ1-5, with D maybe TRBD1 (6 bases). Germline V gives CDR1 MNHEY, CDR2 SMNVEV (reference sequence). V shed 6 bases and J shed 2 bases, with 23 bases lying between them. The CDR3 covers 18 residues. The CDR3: CASSHPGQEVKRNQPQHF. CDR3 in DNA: TGTGCCAGCAGCCACCCGGGACAAGAGGTTAAGCGCAATCAGCCCCAGCATTTT.

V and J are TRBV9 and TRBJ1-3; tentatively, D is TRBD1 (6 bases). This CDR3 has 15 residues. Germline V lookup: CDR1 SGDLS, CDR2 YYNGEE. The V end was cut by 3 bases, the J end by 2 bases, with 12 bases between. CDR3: CASSEPQGTGNTIYF. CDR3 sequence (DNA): TGTGCCAGCAGCGAACCGCAGGGGACTGGAAACACCATATATTTT. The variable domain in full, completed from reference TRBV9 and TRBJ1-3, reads DSGVTQTPKHLITATGQRVTLRCSPRSGDLSVYWYQQSLDQGLQFLIQYYNGEERAKGNILERFSAQQFPDLHSELNLSSLELGDSALYFCASSEPQGTGNTIYFGEGSWLTVV.

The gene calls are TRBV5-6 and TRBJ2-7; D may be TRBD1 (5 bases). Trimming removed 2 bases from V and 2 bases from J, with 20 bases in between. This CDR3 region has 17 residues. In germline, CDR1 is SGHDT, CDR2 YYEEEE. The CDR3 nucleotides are TGTGCCAGCAGCTTTACCACCGGCAGGGATACCCCCTACGAGCAGTACTTC. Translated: CASSFTTGRDTPYEQYF.

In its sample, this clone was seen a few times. Here the CDR3 reads CASSQAAMAGGFHYGYTF. CDR3 DNA: TGCGCCAGCAGCCAAGCCGCAATGGCTGGGGGGTTCCACTATGGCTACACCTTC. The chain is built from TRBV4-3 and TRBJ1-2, with D possibly TRBD1 on 5 matching bases. The CDR3 spans 18 residues. Germline CDR1 reads LGHNA; CDR2 reads YSLEER. Between the trimmed V and J ends, which lost 1 base and 3 bases, there was a span of 21 bases.

CDR3 bases: TGTGCCAGCAGCTTAGCGACAGGGGGATATGAAAAACTGTTTTTT. This encodes CASSLATGGYEKLFF. V is TRBV7-8 and J is TRBJ1-4, with 9 bases identical to TRBD1. Germline loops: CDR1 SGHVS, CDR2 FQNEAQ. The length of the CDR3 is 15 residues. The V segment lost 0 bases and the J segment 6 bases; nucleotides outside the gene matches: 2. The full variable domain, completed using reference TRBV7-8 and TRBJ1-4, is GAGVSQSPRYKVAKRGQDVALRCDPISGHVSLFWYQQALGQGPEFLTYFQNEAQLDKSGLPSDRFFAERPEGSVSTLKIQRTQQEDSAVYLCASSLATGGYEKLFFGSGTQLSVL.

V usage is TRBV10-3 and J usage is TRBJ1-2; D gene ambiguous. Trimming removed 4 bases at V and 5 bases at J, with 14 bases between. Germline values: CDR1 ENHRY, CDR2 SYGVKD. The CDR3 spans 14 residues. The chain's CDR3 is CAISAGGEIYGYTF. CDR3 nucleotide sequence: TGTGCCATCAGTGCCGGTGGAGAAATATATGGCTACACCTTC.

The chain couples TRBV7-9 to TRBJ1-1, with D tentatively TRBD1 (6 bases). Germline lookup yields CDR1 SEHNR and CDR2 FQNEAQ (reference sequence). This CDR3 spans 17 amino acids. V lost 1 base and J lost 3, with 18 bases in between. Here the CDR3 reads CASSLGSGAWEDTEAFF. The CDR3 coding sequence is TGTGCCAGCAGCTTAGGATCGGGGGCATGGGAGGACACTGAAGCTTTCTTT.

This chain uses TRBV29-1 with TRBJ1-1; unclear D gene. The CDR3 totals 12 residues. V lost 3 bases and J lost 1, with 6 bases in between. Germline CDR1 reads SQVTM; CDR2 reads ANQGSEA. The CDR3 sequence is CSVDERNTEAFF. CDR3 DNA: TGCAGCGTTGACGAGAGGAACACTGAAGCTTTCTTT.

The chain's CDR3 is CATIQGFPDTQYF. CDR3 bases: TGTGCCACCATCCAGGGGTTCCCAGATACGCAGTATTTT. This chain links TRBV15 with TRBJ2-3; TRBD1 is a possible D gene (6 bases). V shed 7 bases and J shed 4 bases, with 12 bases lying between them. From germline, CDR1 is LNHNV and CDR2 YYDKDF (reference sequence). The CDR3 contains 13 residues.

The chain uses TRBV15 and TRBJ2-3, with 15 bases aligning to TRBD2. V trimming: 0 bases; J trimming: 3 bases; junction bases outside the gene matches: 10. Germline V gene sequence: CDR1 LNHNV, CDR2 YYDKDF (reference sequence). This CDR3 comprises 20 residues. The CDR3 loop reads CATSRDWTSGGAGLTDTQYF. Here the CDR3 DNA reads TGTGCCACCAGCAGAGATTGGACTAGCGGGGGGGCAGGGCTTACAGATACGCAGTATTTT.

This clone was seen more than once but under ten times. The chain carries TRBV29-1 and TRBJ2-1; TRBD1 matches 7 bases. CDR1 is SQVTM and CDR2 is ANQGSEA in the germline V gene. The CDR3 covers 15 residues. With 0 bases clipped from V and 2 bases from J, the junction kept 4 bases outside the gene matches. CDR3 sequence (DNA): TGCAGCGTTGAAGACCCGGGACAGACCTACAATGAGCAGTTCTTC. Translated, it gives CSVEDPGQTYNEQFF.

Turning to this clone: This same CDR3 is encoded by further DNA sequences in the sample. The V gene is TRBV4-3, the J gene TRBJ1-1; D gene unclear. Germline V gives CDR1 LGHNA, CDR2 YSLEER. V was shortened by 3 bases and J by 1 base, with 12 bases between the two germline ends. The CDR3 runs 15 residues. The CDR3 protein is CASSQGATTNTEAFF. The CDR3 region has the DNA TGCGCCAGCAGCCAGGGAGCTACTACGAACACTGAAGCTTTCTTT.

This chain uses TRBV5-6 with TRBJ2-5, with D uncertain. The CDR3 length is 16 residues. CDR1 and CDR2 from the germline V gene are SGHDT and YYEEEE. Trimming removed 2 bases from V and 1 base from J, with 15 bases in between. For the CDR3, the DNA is TGTGCCAGCAGCTTCGGTGGACCCAACCTCCAAGAGACCCAGTACTTC. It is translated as CASSFGGPNLQETQYF. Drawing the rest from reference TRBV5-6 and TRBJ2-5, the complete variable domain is DAGVTQSPTHLIKTRGQQVTLRCSPKSGHDTVSWYQQALGQGPQFIFQYYEEEERQRGNFPDRFSGHQFPNYSSELNVNALLLGDSALYLCASSFGGPNLQETQYFGPGTRLLVL.

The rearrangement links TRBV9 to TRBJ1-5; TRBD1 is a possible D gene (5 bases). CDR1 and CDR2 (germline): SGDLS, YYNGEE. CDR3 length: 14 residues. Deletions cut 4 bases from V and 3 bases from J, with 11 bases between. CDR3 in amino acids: CASSLQGDNQPQHF. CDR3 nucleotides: TGTGCCAGCAGCCTTCAGGGAGACAATCAGCCCCAGCATTTT. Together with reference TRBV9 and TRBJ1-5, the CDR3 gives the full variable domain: DSGVTQTPKHLITATGQRVTLRCSPRSGDLSVYWYQQSLDQGLQFLIQYYNGEERAKGNILERFSAQQFPDLHSELNLSSLELGDSALYFCASSLQGDNQPQHFGDGTRLSIL.

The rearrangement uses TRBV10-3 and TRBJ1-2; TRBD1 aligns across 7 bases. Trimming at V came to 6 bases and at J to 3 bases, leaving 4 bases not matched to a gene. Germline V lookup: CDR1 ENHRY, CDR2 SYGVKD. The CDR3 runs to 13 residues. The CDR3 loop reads CAIRRQGDYGYTF. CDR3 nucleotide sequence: TGTGCCATCAGGAGACAGGGAGACTATGGCTACACCTTC.

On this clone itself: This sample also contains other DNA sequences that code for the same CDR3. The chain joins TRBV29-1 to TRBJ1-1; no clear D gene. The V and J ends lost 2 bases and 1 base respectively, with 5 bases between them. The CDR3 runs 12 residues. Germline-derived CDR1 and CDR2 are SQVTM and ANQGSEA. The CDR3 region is CSVERQNTEAFF. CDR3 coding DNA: TGCAGCGTTGAACGGCAGAACACTGAAGCTTTCTTT.